This record looks at one T cell receptor (beta chain) sequence and its context. Its specificity is not known. The source of the sample is a study of CD8+ T cells in alopecia areata. Study-wide findings and caveats: Unlike in mice, where it was clearer, TCR sharing across patients was less clear, possibly HLA-related.

Treatment indicated: oral pan-JAK inhibitor, 5-10 mg twice daily. Peripheral blood and lesional scalp punch biopsies came from alopecia areata patients. Sequencing relied on a cDNA template that was reverse transcribed from extracted RNA. Using immunoSEQ multiplex PCR, the repertoire was profiled, and TCRdb retains in-frame clones only, with some absent. The sample yields approximately 210,000 clones, over 60% seen once. The sequence derives from a human donor with alopecia areata. Source: CD4+ T cells sorted from blood, taken at week 4, from a patient treated with tofacitinib.

The CDR3 DNA reads TGCGCCAGCAGCCGTACAGGACTCGACTATGGCTACACCTTC. It yields the protein CASSRTGLDYGYTF. The rearrangement uses TRBV5-1 and TRBJ1-2, with D possibly being TRBD1 (5 bases). V dropped 4 bases and J dropped 3 bases, with 13 bases sitting between them. In germline, CDR1 is SGHRS, CDR2 YFSETQ. This CDR3 has 14 amino acids.